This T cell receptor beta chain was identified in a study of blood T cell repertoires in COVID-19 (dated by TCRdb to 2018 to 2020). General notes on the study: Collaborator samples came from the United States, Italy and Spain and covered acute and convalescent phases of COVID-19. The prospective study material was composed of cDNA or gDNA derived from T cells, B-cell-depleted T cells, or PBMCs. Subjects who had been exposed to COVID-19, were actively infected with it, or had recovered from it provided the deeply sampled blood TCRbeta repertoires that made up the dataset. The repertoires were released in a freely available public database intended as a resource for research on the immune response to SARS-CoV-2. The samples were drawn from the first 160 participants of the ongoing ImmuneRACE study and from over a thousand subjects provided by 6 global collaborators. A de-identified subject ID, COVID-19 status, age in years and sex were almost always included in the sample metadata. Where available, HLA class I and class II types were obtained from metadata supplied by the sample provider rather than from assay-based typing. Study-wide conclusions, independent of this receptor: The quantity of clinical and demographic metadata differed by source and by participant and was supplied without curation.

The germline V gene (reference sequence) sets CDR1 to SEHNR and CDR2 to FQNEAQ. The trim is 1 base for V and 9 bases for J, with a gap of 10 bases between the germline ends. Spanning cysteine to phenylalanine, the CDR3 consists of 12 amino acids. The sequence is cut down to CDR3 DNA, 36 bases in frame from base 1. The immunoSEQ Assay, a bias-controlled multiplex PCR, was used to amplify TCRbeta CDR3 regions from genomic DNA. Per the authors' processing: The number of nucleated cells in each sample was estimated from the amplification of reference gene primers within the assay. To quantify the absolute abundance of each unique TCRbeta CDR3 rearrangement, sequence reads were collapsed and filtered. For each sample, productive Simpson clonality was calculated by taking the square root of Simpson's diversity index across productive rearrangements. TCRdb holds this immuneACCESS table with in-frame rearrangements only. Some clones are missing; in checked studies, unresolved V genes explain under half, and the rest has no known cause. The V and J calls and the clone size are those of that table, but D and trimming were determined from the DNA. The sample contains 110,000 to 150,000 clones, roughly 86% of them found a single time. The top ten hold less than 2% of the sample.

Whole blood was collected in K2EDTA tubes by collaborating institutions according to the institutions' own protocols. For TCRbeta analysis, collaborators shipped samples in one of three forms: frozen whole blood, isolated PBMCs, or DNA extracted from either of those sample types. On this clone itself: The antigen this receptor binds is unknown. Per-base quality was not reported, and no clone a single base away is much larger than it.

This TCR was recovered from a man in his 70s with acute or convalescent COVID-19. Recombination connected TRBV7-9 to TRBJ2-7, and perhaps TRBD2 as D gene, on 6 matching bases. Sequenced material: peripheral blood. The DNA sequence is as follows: TGTGCCAGCAGCTTAGATGTGGAGGGGCAGTACTTC. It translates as CASSLDVEGQYF.